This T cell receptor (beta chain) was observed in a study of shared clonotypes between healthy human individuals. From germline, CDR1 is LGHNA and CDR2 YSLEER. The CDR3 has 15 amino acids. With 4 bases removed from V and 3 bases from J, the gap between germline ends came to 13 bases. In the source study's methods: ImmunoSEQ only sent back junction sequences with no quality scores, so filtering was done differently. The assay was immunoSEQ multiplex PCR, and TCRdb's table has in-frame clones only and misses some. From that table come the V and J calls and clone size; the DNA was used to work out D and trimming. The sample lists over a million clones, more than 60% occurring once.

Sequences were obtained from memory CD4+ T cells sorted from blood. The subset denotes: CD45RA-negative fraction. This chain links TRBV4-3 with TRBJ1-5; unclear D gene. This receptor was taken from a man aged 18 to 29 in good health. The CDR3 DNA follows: TGCGCCAGCAGCCGCACTGTGGACCCCAATCAGCCCCAGCATTTT. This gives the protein CASSRTVDPNQPQHF.